What follows are 5 T cell receptor beta chains derived from one specimen sequenced in a study of cytotoxic CD8 clonotypes in ibrutinib-treated CLL. Sequencing was performed with immunoSEQ multiplex PCR; in TCRdb, only in-frame clones are kept and a portion is missing. The data show approximately 350,000 clones, 67% seen once. The specimen was PBMCs, collected after 36 months of ibrutinib treatment. The receptors come from a human donor with chronic lymphocytic leukemia.

The chain joins TRBV2 to TRBJ1-6; D unresolved. The V end lost 3 bases, the J end lost 9 bases, and 3 bases lay between the germline ends. This CDR3 spans 11 amino acids. Germline values: CDR1 SNHLY, CDR2 FYNNEI. In DNA, the CDR3 is TGTGCCAGCAGTGATAGTTCACCCCTCCACTTT. Protein sequence: CASSDSSPLHF.

The DNA for the CDR3 is TGTGCCAGCAGCTTATTGTCGGGGACTAGCACAGATACGCAGTATTTT. It yields the protein CASSLLSGTSTDTQYF. The chain uses TRBV7-6 and TRBJ2-3; D possibly corresponds to TRBD2 (6 bases). V lost 2 bases and J 0 bases, leaving 12 bases between the germline ends. CDR3 size: 16 residues. From germline, CDR1 is SGHVS and CDR2 FNYEAQ.

This clone was recorded a few times. The chain combines TRBV2 with TRBJ2-7; either TRBD1 or TRBD2 may fit D (5 bases each). V was cut by 8 bases and J by 3 bases, with 14 bases left in between. Germline CDR1 SNHLY, CDR2 FYNNEI. CDR3 size: 13 residues. The CDR3 is CASWDGGGYEQYF. CDR3 coding DNA: TGTGCCAGCTGGGACGGTGGCGGCTACGAGCAGTACTTC.

The chain carries TRBV27 and TRBJ1-4; D is possibly TRBD1 (6 bases). The CDR3 runs to 14 residues. The V gene's germline CDR1 is MNHEY and CDR2 SMNVEV (reference sequence). The germline V and J ends were trimmed by 2 bases and 7 bases, with 11 bases remaining between them. In nucleotides, the CDR3 is TGTGCCAGCAGTTTACAGGGGATGGGTGAAAAACTGTTTTTT. It is translated as CASSLQGMGEKLFF.

This clone has just one count. The chain employs TRBV9 and TRBJ1-1; tentatively, D is TRBD1 (6 bases). Germline CDR1 is SGDLS and CDR2 is YYNGEE. Trimming pared 0 bases from V and 6 bases from J, leaving 15 bases between. The CDR3 has 15 amino acids. For the CDR3, the DNA is TGTGCCAGCAGCGTAGGTGGGGGGCGTTTCGCTGAAGCTTTCTTT. Its protein is CASSVGGGRFAEAFF.